Below, 20 T cell receptor beta chains from the same sample are listed, as sequenced in a study of cytomegalovirus exposure and HLA in healthy donors. Primers: 60 Vbeta forward and 13 Jbeta reverse. Profiled with immunoSEQ multiplex PCR; TCRdb holds only in-frame clones, not every one. The sample gives around 99,000 clones, roughly 79% of which show up once; 7.7% is in the top ten. The sequenced material came from PBMCs. These receptors came from a woman aged 45 to 65 in good health and CMV-seropositive.

The DNA for the CDR3 is TGTGCCAGCAGCTTACTGACAGGGGGAGAACTGTTTTTT. It specifies CASSLLTGGELFF. The gene calls are TRBV7-8 and TRBJ1-4, with 9 nucleotides matching TRBD1. CDR1 and CDR2 (germline): SGHVS, FQNEAQ. The CDR3 sequence is 13 residues long. V trimming: 2 bases; J trimming: 12 bases; junction bases outside the gene matches: 4.

The chain joins TRBV29-1 to TRBJ2-7; the D gene is possibly TRBD1 (6 bases). This CDR3 has 16 residues. V dropped 1 base and J dropped 2 bases, with 18 bases sitting between them. Germline loops: CDR1 SQVTM, CDR2 ANQGSEA. The CDR3, as DNA: TGCAGCGTTGAAGGGGGGCCGGAAGGCAGTGCCTACGAGCAGTACTTC. Its translation is CSVEGGPEGSAYEQYF.

V gene TRBV12-5 combines with J gene TRBJ1-5; no reliable D call. Trimming pared 4 bases from V and 9 bases from J, leaving 19 bases between. This CDR3 spans 15 amino acids. Germline V gene sequence: CDR1 LGHNT, CDR2 FRNRAP. CDR3 DNA sequence: TGTGCTAGTGGTTCTACCGGAGGCAGCTTTCGGCCCCAGCATTTT. This gives the protein CASGSTGGSFRPQHF.

The V call is TRBV19, the J call TRBJ1-4; unclear D gene. This CDR3 contains 14 residues. Germline loops: CDR1 LNHDA, CDR2 SQIVND (reference sequence). The ends were cut back, 3 bases at V and 8 bases at J, with 13 bases in the middle. The CDR3 is CASSIGQNLEKLFF. For the CDR3, the DNA is TGTGCCAGTAGTATTGGGCAGAACTTGGAAAAACTGTTTTTT.

The V call is TRBV5-4, the J call TRBJ1-2; TRBD1 might be the D (5 bases). The germline V and J ends were trimmed by 3 bases and 2 bases, with 8 bases remaining between them. CDR3 length: 13 amino acids. Germline CDR1 and CDR2: SGHNT and YYREEE (reference sequence). CDR3 DNA sequence: TGTGCCAGCAGCTCGACAGCAAACTATGGCTACACCTTC. This sequence encodes CASSSTANYGYTF.

The V and J genes are TRBV6-6 and TRBJ2-7; 7 positions agree with TRBD2. J gave up 2 bases and V 4 bases, and 8 bases lay outside the gene matches. Germline values: CDR1 MNHNY, CDR2 SVGAGI (reference sequence). This CDR3 region has 15 residues. CDR3: CASSSTSGATYEQYF. DNA of the CDR3: TGTGCCAGCAGTTCCACCAGCGGGGCAACCTACGAGCAGTACTTC.

The chain joins TRBV21-1 to TRBJ2-7; the table's D call of TRBD2 was not tested on the DNA. TRBV21-1 is an annotated pseudogene. The CDR3 sequence is 14 residues long. The chain's CDR3 is CASPARGYPYEQYF. CDR3 bases: TGTGCCAGCCCGGCGCGGGGTTATCCCTACGAGCAGTACTTC.

The V and J genes are TRBV27 and TRBJ1-6; D unresolved. Germline V gene sequence: CDR1 MNHEY, CDR2 SMNVEV (reference sequence). Trimming pared 8 bases from V and 5 bases from J, leaving 16 bases between. The CDR3 runs to 15 residues. The CDR3 sequence: CASSIGEGNNSPLHF. The CDR3 DNA follows: TGTGCCAGCTCAATCGGGGAGGGCAATAATTCACCCCTCCACTTT.

The genes are TRBV14 and TRBJ1-2; D is undetermined. V lost 0 bases, J lost 4 bases, and 6 bases lay in between. The germline V gene has CDR1 SGHDN and CDR2 FVKESK. CDR3 size: 13 residues. The CDR3, as DNA: TGTGCCAGCAGCCAAGATCGACTCTATGGCTACACCTTC. Its translation is CASSQDRLYGYTF.

Concerning this clone: Its ends do not fully match the called genes, so a read error is possible. The chain couples TRBV7-9 to TRBJ2-5, with 7 bases matching TRBD1. CDR1 is SEHNR, CDR2 FQNEAQ, per germline (reference sequence). This CDR3 is built from 15 residues. CDR3 loop: CSSSFQTGLMETQYF. CDR3 DNA: TGTTCCAGCAGCTTCCAGACAGGGTTGATGGAGACCCAGTACTTC.

The chain joins TRBV2 to TRBJ1-4; D uncertain. The CDR3 has 14 amino acids. Germline CDR1 and CDR2: SNHLY and FYNNEI. V was cut by 8 bases and J by 4 bases, with 14 bases left in between. This chain's CDR3 is CASLWNSFNEKLFF. CDR3 DNA sequence: TGTGCCAGCCTATGGAACAGCTTTAATGAAAAACTGTTTTTT.

This chain links TRBV2 with TRBJ1-4, with D possibly TRBD1 on 6 matching bases. Trimming left V 8 bases short and J 6 bases short, with 16 bases between. Germline V CDR1 and CDR2: SNHLY, FYNNEI. The length of the CDR3 is 14 residues. The CDR3 region is CASCIYRADEKLFF. DNA of the CDR3: TGTGCCAGCTGCATTTACAGGGCGGATGAAAAACTGTTTTTT. The full variable domain, its missing parts supplied by reference TRBV2 and TRBJ1-4, is EPEVTQTPSHQVTQMGQEVILRCVPISNHLYFYWYRQILGQKVEFLVSFYNNEISEKSEIFDDQFSVERPDGSNFTLKIRSTKLEDSAMYFCASCIYRADEKLFFGSGTQLSVL.

The chain joins TRBV7-3 to TRBJ2-7; D might be TRBD2 (6 bases). The CDR3 totals 13 residues. V gave up 3 bases and J gave up 6 bases, with 12 bases separating them. The germline gives CDR1 SGHTA, CDR2 FQGTGA. The CDR3 DNA follows: TGTGCCAGCAGCTTCACCCCCGGGGGCGAGCAGTACTTC. It translates to CASSFTPGGEQYF.

V gene TRBV6-1 combines with J gene TRBJ1-6; 9 bases fit TRBD1. Germline trimming cut 5 bases from V and 10 bases from J; bases unmatched to any gene: 9. The CDR3 is 15 amino acids. Germline V gene lookup returns CDR1 MNHNS and CDR2 SASEGT. The CDR3 sequence is CASSWDRALRSPLHF. DNA for the CDR3: TGTGCCAGCAGTTGGGACAGGGCTCTAAGATCACCCCTCCACTTT.

The CDR3 DNA follows: TGTGCCAGCAGCTTAGGAGTGTCGGCGGGGGGGCCCCAAGAGACCCAGTACTTC. Amino acids: CASSLGVSAGGPQETQYF. The V and J genes are TRBV7-6 and TRBJ2-5, with 9 bases matching TRBD2. V dropped 1 base and J dropped 1; count of bases not matched to a gene: 10. The CDR3 contains 18 residues. CDR1 is SGHVS, CDR2 FNYEAQ, per germline.

V is TRBV18 and J is TRBJ2-5; a weak D match, TRBD2 (5 bases). The CDR3 runs 14 residues. The germline CDR1 and CDR2 sequences are KGHSH and LQKENI. V was pared by 3 bases and J by 0 bases, with 8 bases between. The CDR3 region is CASSPPGNQETQYF. The CDR3 nucleotides are TGTGCCAGCTCACCTCCGGGAAACCAAGAGACCCAGTACTTC.

This clone has a handful of counts. The chain recombines TRBV6-5 with TRBJ2-7; D perhaps matches TRBD2 (5 bases). The length of the CDR3 is 14 residues. Deletions cut 0 bases from V and 4 bases from J, with 10 bases between. Looked up from germline, CDR1 is MNHEY and CDR2 is SVGAGI. The CDR3 is CASSYSNRDYEQYF. In DNA, the CDR3 is TGTGCCAGCAGTTACTCGAATCGGGATTACGAGCAGTACTTC.

The chain joins TRBV15 to TRBJ2-7, with 12 bases that match TRBD2. CDR3 length: 14 amino acids. Germline V CDR1 and CDR2: LNHNV, YYDKDF (reference sequence). The ends lost 7 bases at V and 6 bases at J; junction bases unmatched: 7. The CDR3 nucleotides read TGTGCCACCACCAGGACTAGCGGGACCCGCGAGCAGTACTTC. It yields the protein CATTRTSGTREQYF. Full variable domain (missing parts from reference TRBV15 and TRBJ2-7): DAMVIQNPRYQVTQFGKPVTLSCSQTLNHNVMYWYQQKSSQAPKLLFHYYDKDFNNEADTPDNFQSRRPNTSFCFLDIRSPGLGDTAMYLCATTRTSGTREQYFGPGTRLTVT.

J is TRBJ1-4 and V is TRBV29-1; a weak D match, TRBD1 (6 bases). Germline V gene lookup returns CDR1 SQVTM and CDR2 ANQGSEA. The CDR3 sequence is 14 residues long. V was trimmed by 4 bases and J by 0 bases, leaving 9 bases between them. The CDR3 region is CSVVGASTNEKLFF. The CDR3 DNA reads TGCAGCGTTGTGGGGGCGTCAACTAATGAAAAACTGTTTTTT.

The chain couples TRBV9 to TRBJ2-3; 7 bases are a match to TRBD1. CDR1 and CDR2 from the germline V gene are SGDLS and YYNGEE. This CDR3 has 14 amino acids. V lost 4 bases and J lost 4; bases outside the gene matches: 6. In DNA form, the CDR3 reads TGTGCCAGCAGCACTACAGGGGAATCAGATACGCAGTATTTT. Its translation is CASSTTGESDTQYF.